This is a list of T cell receptor beta chains from one sample in a study of blood T cell repertoires in COVID-19. Sequencing was performed with immunoSEQ multiplex PCR; in TCRdb, only in-frame clones are kept and a portion is missing. Among 110,000 or so clones listed, over 80% were seen once. Material for sequencing was peripheral blood. The receptors come from a woman aged 45-59 years with acute or convalescent COVID-19. The CDR3 runs from the conserved cysteine through the conserved F or W. Fields, in order: V gene, clone size, J gene, D gene, CDR3 DNA, CDR3 protein. A D gene is named only where the DNA matches it firmly. Not all rows give a size; the values are once, few, many and, for expanded clones, a class.

v_gene: TRBV24-1; abundance: .; j_gene: TRBJ2-1; d_gene: .; CDR3nt: TGTGCCACCGCCCGACAGAACAATGAGCAGTTCTTC; CDR3aa: CATARQNNEQFF
v_gene: TRBV10-3; abundance: once; j_gene: TRBJ1-2; d_gene: .; CDR3nt: TGTGCCATCAGTGACCAGTCCCTGAGGAATGGCTACACCTTC; CDR3aa: CAISDQSLRNGYTF
v_gene: TRBV6-5; abundance: .; j_gene: TRBJ1-1; d_gene: .; CDR3nt: TGTGCCAGCAGTCTCGGACAGACGAACGGTGAAGCTTTCTTT; CDR3aa: CASSLGQTNGEAFF
v_gene: TRBV12-3/TRBV12-4; abundance: once; j_gene: TRBJ2-7; d_gene: .; CDR3nt: TGTGCCAGCAGTTTAACTCCCCTTAGCGAGCAGTACTTC; CDR3aa: CASSLTPLSEQYF
v_gene: TRBV10-1; abundance: .; j_gene: TRBJ1-1; d_gene: .; CDR3nt: TGCGCCAGCAGTGAGTCCAGGAACACTGAAGCTTTCTTT; CDR3aa: CASSESRNTEAFF
v_gene: TRBV27; abundance: once; j_gene: TRBJ2-2; d_gene: .; CDR3nt: TGTGCCAGCAGGACACTAGGAAGGAACAGGGTGGGCACCGGGGAGCTGTTTTTT; CDR3aa: CASRTLGRNRVGTGELFF
v_gene: TRBV7-9; abundance: .; j_gene: TRBJ1-1; d_gene: .; CDR3nt: TGTGCCAGCAGGGCGGGGGGGAACACTGAAGCTTTCTTT; CDR3aa: CASRAGGNTEAFF
v_gene: TRBV19; abundance: .; j_gene: TRBJ2-2; d_gene: TRBD1; CDR3nt: TGTGCCAGTAGTATTAAGGGGGCCGAAATCGGGGAGCTGTTTTTT; CDR3aa: CASSIKGAEIGELFF
v_gene: TRBV4-3; abundance: .; j_gene: TRBJ1-1; d_gene: .; CDR3nt: TGCGCCAGCAGCCAAGGAGGAAATGCGAACACTGAAGCTTTCTTT; CDR3aa: CASSQGGNANTEAFF
v_gene: TRBV6-6; abundance: .; j_gene: TRBJ2-7; d_gene: TRBD2; CDR3nt: TGTGCCAGCAGGGGGACTAGCGGAAGCTCCTACGAGCAGTACTTC; CDR3aa: CASRGTSGSSYEQYF
v_gene: TRBV9; abundance: .; j_gene: TRBJ1-1; d_gene: .; CDR3nt: TGTGCCAGCAGCAGACAACAGGGTGGCACTGAAGCTTTCTTT; CDR3aa: CASSRQQGGTEAFF
v_gene: TRBV19; abundance: .; j_gene: TRBJ2-7; d_gene: .; CDR3nt: TGTGCCAGTTCGGGATGGGAGCGCGAGCAGTACTTC; CDR3aa: CASSGWEREQYF
v_gene: TRBV7-2; abundance: .; j_gene: TRBJ1-2; d_gene: TRBD1; CDR3nt: TGTGCCAGCAGCATCGGACAGGGGATCAGTGGCTACACCTTC; CDR3aa: CASSIGQGISGYTF
v_gene: TRBV6-5; abundance: .; j_gene: TRBJ2-1; d_gene: .; CDR3nt: TGTGCCAGCAGATCATACAATGAGCAGTTCTTC; CDR3aa: CASRSYNEQFF
v_gene: TRBV2; abundance: few; j_gene: TRBJ1-3; d_gene: TRBD1; CDR3nt: TGTGCCAGCAGTGAGGGGACAGGGAACTCTGGAAACACCATATATTTT; CDR3aa: CASSEGTGNSGNTIYF
v_gene: TRBV9; abundance: .; j_gene: TRBJ1-1; d_gene: .; CDR3nt: TGTGCCAGCAGCGTAGAGCCGATGAACACTGAAGCTTTCTTT; CDR3aa: CASSVEPMNTEAFF
v_gene: TRBV20-1; abundance: .; j_gene: TRBJ2-7; d_gene: .; CDR3nt: TGCAGTGCTAGTAACGCCCTTCTGACGGGCGAGCAGTACTTC; CDR3aa: CSASNALLTGEQYF
v_gene: TRBV12-3/TRBV12-4; abundance: .; j_gene: TRBJ1-5; d_gene: .; CDR3nt: TGTGCCAGCAGTTTAGGAGAAAATCAGCCCCAGCATTTT; CDR3aa: CASSLGENQPQHF
v_gene: TRBV10-3; abundance: .; j_gene: TRBJ1-2; d_gene: .; CDR3nt: TGTGCCATCAAAGCGACAGATCCATATGGCTACACCTTC; CDR3aa: CAIKATDPYGYTF
v_gene: TRBV25-1; abundance: few; j_gene: TRBJ2-7; d_gene: TRBD1; CDR3nt: TGTGCCAGCAGTGAACCGGGACAGGGGGGGATCTACGAGCAGTACTTC; CDR3aa: CASSEPGQGGIYEQYF
v_gene: TRBV7-2; abundance: once; j_gene: TRBJ2-7; d_gene: TRBD2; CDR3nt: TGTGCCAGCAGCTTAGGGAGCGGGAGCGAGCAGTACTTC; CDR3aa: CASSLGSGSEQYF
v_gene: TRBV19; abundance: .; j_gene: TRBJ2-3; d_gene: .; CDR3nt: TGTGCCAGCAGACAAACAGATACGCAGTATTTT; CDR3aa: CASRQTDTQYF
v_gene: TRBV19; abundance: .; j_gene: TRBJ2-7; d_gene: .; CDR3nt: TGTGCCAGTAGTATCCCGGGACACTCCTACGAGCAGTACTTC; CDR3aa: CASSIPGHSYEQYF
v_gene: TRBV11-3; abundance: .; j_gene: TRBJ1-1; d_gene: .; CDR3nt: TGTGCCAGCAGCTCCAACAGGAACACTGAAGCTTTCTTT; CDR3aa: CASSSNRNTEAFF
v_gene: TRBV9; abundance: .; j_gene: TRBJ1-1; d_gene: TRBD1; CDR3nt: TGTGCCAGCAACCCACAGGGGTTAGGAACTGAAGCTTTCTTT; CDR3aa: CASNPQGLGTEAFF
v_gene: TRBV7-2; abundance: .; j_gene: TRBJ2-2; d_gene: .; CDR3nt: TGTGCCAGCAGCTTAGCGGAGGGGAACACCGGGGAGCTGTTTTTT; CDR3aa: CASSLAEGNTGELFF
v_gene: TRBV3-1/TRBV3-2; abundance: .; j_gene: TRBJ2-7; d_gene: .; CDR3nt: TGTGCCAGCAGAGCCCCTAGAGACGAGCAGTACTTC; CDR3aa: CASRAPRDEQYF
v_gene: TRBV7-8; abundance: .; j_gene: TRBJ1-5; d_gene: TRBD1; CDR3nt: TGTGCCAGCAGCTTAGGGGGACAGGGGGCGAGGCAGCCCCAGCATTTT; CDR3aa: CASSLGGQGARQPQHF
v_gene: TRBV9; abundance: few; j_gene: TRBJ2-3; d_gene: .; CDR3nt: TGTGCCAGCAGCGCCCTGTCTCAAAGCGGTACGCAGTATTTT; CDR3aa: CASSALSQSGTQYF
v_gene: TRBV11-2; abundance: .; j_gene: TRBJ1-2; d_gene: TRBD1; CDR3nt: TGTGCCAGCAGAAGACAGGGGGCTAGCTATGGCTACACCTTC; CDR3aa: CASRRQGASYGYTF
v_gene: TRBV7-3; abundance: .; j_gene: TRBJ1-5; d_gene: .; CDR3nt: TGTGCCAGCAGCTTAAAGGGGTGGGGGCCCCAGCATTTT; CDR3aa: CASSLKGWGPQHF
v_gene: TRBV18; abundance: .; j_gene: TRBJ2-7; d_gene: .; CDR3nt: TGTGCCAGCTCACCCGAGAGCCACGAGCAGTACTTC; CDR3aa: CASSPESHEQYF
v_gene: TRBV28; abundance: .; j_gene: TRBJ1-5; d_gene: TRBD1; CDR3nt: TGCGGAACCATAGGACAGGTCGCCCTTCTTAATCAGCCCCAGCATTTT; CDR3aa: CGTIGQVALLNQPQHF
v_gene: TRBV23-1; abundance: .; j_gene: TRBJ2-5; d_gene: .; CDR3nt: TGCGCCAGCAGTCAAGCGGGATCGCAAGAGACCCAGTACTTC; CDR3aa: CASSQAGSQETQYF
v_gene: TRBV6-2/TRBV6-3; abundance: .; j_gene: TRBJ2-7; d_gene: TRBD2; CDR3nt: TGTGCCAGCAGTTACGGACTAGCGGGAGGGCCAGACGAGCAGTACTTC; CDR3aa: CASSYGLAGGPDEQYF
v_gene: TRBV29-1; abundance: .; j_gene: TRBJ2-3; d_gene: .; CDR3nt: TGCAGCGTCGCCGGTTGGGATGGACAGCTACGCACAGATACGCAGTATTTT; CDR3aa: CSVAGWDGQLRTDTQYF
v_gene: TRBV18; abundance: .; j_gene: TRBJ1-1; d_gene: .; CDR3nt: TGTGCCAGCTCACCACGGCAGGGGAACACTGAAGCTTTCTTT; CDR3aa: CASSPRQGNTEAFF
v_gene: TRBV24-1; abundance: .; j_gene: TRBJ1-2; d_gene: .; CDR3nt: TGTGCCACCAGTGAGTCTGGGGGACTATATGGCTACACCTTC; CDR3aa: CATSESGGLYGYTF
v_gene: TRBV6-5; abundance: .; j_gene: TRBJ2-1; d_gene: .; CDR3nt: TGTGCCAGCAGTTACTCGAAATCTCTAGAGGAGCAGTTCTTC; CDR3aa: CASSYSKSLEEQFF
v_gene: TRBV5-5; abundance: .; j_gene: TRBJ1-1; d_gene: .; CDR3nt: TGTGCCAGCAGCAATAGACGGGGTGTAACTGAAGCTTTCTTT; CDR3aa: CASSNRRGVTEAFF
v_gene: TRBV5-4; abundance: .; j_gene: TRBJ2-7; d_gene: .; CDR3nt: TGTGCCAGCAGCTTTCAGGGGGGCCTAGGCGAGCAGTACTTC; CDR3aa: CASSFQGGLGEQYF
v_gene: TRBV28; abundance: .; j_gene: TRBJ2-2; d_gene: TRBD1; CDR3nt: TGTGCCAGCAGTTTTTTCTTCGGGACAGGGGATCCCGGGGAGCTGTTTTTT; CDR3aa: CASSFFFGTGDPGELFF
v_gene: TRBV30; abundance: .; j_gene: TRBJ1-3; d_gene: .; CDR3nt: TGTGCCTGGGCACAATCTGGAAACACCATATATTTT; CDR3aa: CAWAQSGNTIYF
v_gene: TRBV7-9; abundance: .; j_gene: TRBJ1-2; d_gene: .; CDR3nt: TGTGCCAGCAGCTTAGATGGCGGATTCATGGGCTCCCGGGGGGGCTACACCTTC; CDR3aa: CASSLDGGFMGSRGGYTF
v_gene: TRBV7-2; abundance: .; j_gene: TRBJ2-7; d_gene: TRBD1; CDR3nt: TGTGCCAGCAGCTTAAACCCGGGACAGGGGGCTTACGAGCAGTACTTC; CDR3aa: CASSLNPGQGAYEQYF
v_gene: TRBV18; abundance: .; j_gene: TRBJ1-6; d_gene: .; CDR3nt: TGTGCCAGCTCACCGCGACAGGTGGGGAAGTCACCCCTCCACTTT; CDR3aa: CASSPRQVGKSPLHF
v_gene: TRBV28; abundance: .; j_gene: TRBJ2-1; d_gene: .; CDR3nt: TGTGCCAGCAGTGGACACAGAGACAATGAGCAGTTCTTC; CDR3aa: CASSGHRDNEQFF
v_gene: TRBV5-1; abundance: .; j_gene: TRBJ2-1; d_gene: TRBD2; CDR3nt: TGCGCCAGCAGCCCTAATAGCGGGGGGACTTACAATGAGCAGTTCTTC; CDR3aa: CASSPNSGGTYNEQFF
v_gene: TRBV27; abundance: once; j_gene: TRBJ2-6; d_gene: .; CDR3nt: TGTGCCAGCAGTTTCGTATCGGCTGGGGCCAACGTCCTGACTTTC; CDR3aa: CASSFVSAGANVLTF
v_gene: TRBV24-1; abundance: .; j_gene: TRBJ1-5; d_gene: .; CDR3nt: TGTGCCACCAGTGATTCATTGGGGCAGTCCAATCAGCCCCAGCATTTT; CDR3aa: CATSDSLGQSNQPQHF
v_gene: TRBV2; abundance: .; j_gene: TRBJ1-1; d_gene: .; CDR3nt: TGTGCCAGCAGTGAAGGCTTAAGGACACGAGCTTTCTTT; CDR3aa: CASSEGLRTRAFF
v_gene: TRBV15; abundance: .; j_gene: TRBJ2-2; d_gene: .; CDR3nt: TGTGCCACCAGCTGGCGGTTGAACACCGGGGAGCTGTTTTTT; CDR3aa: CATSWRLNTGELFF
v_gene: TRBV3-1/TRBV3-2; abundance: few; j_gene: TRBJ2-7; d_gene: TRBD2; CDR3nt: TGTGCCAGCAGCCAAGATTCGGCGGGAGGACTTAGCTCCTACGAGCAGTACTTC; CDR3aa: CASSQDSAGGLSSYEQYF
v_gene: TRBV3-1/TRBV3-2; abundance: .; j_gene: TRBJ2-2; d_gene: TRBD2; CDR3nt: TGTGCCAGCAGCCATGCGACTAGCGGATTTACCGGGGAGCTGTTTTTT; CDR3aa: CASSHATSGFTGELFF
v_gene: TRBV18; abundance: .; j_gene: TRBJ2-7; d_gene: .; CDR3nt: TGTGCCAGCTCACCATCGGTCTCCTACGAGCAGTACTTC; CDR3aa: CASSPSVSYEQYF